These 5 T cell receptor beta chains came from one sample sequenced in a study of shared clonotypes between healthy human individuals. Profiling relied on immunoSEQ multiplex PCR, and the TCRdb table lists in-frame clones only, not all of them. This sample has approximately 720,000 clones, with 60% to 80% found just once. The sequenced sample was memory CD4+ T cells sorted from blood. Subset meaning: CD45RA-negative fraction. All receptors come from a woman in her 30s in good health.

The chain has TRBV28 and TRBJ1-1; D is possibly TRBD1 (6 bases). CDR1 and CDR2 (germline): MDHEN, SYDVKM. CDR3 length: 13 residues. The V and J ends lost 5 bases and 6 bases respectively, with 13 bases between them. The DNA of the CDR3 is TGTGCCAGCAGTCGTCAGGGGAGCGCTGAAGCTTTCTTT. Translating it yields CASSRQGSAEAFF. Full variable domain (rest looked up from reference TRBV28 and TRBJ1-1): DVKVTQSSRYLVKRTGEKVFLECVQDMDHENMFWYRQDPGLGLRLIYFSYDVKMKEKGDIPEGYSVSREKKERFSLILESASTNQTSMYLCASSRQGSAEAFFGQGTRLTVV.

As DNA, the CDR3 is TGTGCCAGTAGTATACGGCGTCTGGCAGATACGCAGTATTTT. It encodes CASSIRRLADTQYF. The chain is built from TRBV19 and TRBJ2-3; D unclear. The germline V and J ends were trimmed by 2 bases and 4 bases, with 10 bases remaining between them. CDR1 LNHDA and CDR2 SQIVND come from the germline V gene (reference sequence). The CDR3 contains 14 residues.

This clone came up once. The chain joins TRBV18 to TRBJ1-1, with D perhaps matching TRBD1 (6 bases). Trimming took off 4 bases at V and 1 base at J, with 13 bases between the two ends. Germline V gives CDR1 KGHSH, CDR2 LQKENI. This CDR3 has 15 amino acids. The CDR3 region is CASSRSLQGNTEAFF. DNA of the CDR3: TGTGCCAGCTCACGGAGCCTACAGGGGAACACTGAAGCTTTCTTT.

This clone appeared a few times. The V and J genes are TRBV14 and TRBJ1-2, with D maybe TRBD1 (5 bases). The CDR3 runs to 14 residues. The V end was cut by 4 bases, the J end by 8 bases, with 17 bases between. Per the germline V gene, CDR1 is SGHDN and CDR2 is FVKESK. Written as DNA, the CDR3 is TGTGCCAGCAGCCGAGGAGAGGGGAGGAGGGGCTACACCTTC. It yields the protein CASSRGEGRRGYTF. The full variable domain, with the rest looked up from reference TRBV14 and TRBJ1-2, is EAGVTQFPSHSVIEKGQTVTLRCDPISGHDNLYWYRRVMGKEIKFLLHFVKESKQDESGMPNNRFLAERTGGTYSTLKVQPAELEDSGVYFCASSRGEGRRGYTFGSGTRLTVV.

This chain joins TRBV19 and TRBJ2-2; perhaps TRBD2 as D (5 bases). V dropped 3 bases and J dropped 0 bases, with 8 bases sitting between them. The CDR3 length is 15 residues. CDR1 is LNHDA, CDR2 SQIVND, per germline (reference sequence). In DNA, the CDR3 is TGTGCCAGTAGTATTTGGGGAGCGAACACCGGGGAGCTGTTTTTT. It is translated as CASSIWGANTGELFF.